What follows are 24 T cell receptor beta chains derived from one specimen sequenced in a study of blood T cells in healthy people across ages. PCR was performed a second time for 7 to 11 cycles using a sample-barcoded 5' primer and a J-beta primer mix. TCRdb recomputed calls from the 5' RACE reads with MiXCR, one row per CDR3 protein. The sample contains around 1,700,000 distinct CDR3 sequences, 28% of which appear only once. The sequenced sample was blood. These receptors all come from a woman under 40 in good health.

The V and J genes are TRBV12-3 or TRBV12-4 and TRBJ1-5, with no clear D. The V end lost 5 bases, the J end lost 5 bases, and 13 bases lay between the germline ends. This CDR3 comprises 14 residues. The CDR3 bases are TGTGCCAGCAGTCCAACAGCGGTAGATCAGCCCCAGCATTTT. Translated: CASSPTAVDQPQHF.

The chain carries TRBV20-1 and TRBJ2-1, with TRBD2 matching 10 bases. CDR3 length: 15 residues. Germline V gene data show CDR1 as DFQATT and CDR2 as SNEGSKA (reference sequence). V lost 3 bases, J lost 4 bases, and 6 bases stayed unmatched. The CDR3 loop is CSARYTSGTYNEQFF. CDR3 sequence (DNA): TGCAGTGCTAGGTATACTAGCGGGACGTACAATGAGCAGTTCTTC.

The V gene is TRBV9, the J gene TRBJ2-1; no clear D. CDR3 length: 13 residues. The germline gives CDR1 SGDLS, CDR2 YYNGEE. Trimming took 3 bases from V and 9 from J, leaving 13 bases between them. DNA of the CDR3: TGTGCCAGCAGCGCCGCGCAGGTCACTGAGCAGTTCTTC. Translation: CASSAAQVTEQFF.

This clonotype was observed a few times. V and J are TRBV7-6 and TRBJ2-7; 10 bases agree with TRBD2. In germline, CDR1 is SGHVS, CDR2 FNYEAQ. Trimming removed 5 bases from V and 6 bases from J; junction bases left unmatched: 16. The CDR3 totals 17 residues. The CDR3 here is CASSPRLAGPAGPEQYF. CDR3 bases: TGTGCCAGCAGCCCCCGACTAGCGGGCCCGGCAGGGCCCGAGCAGTACTTC. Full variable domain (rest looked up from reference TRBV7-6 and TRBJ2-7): GAGVSQSPRYKVTKRGQDVALRCDPISGHVSLYWYRQALGQGPEFLTYFNYEAQQDKSGLPNDRFSAERPEGSISTLTIQRTEQRDSAMYRCASSPRLAGPAGPEQYFGPGTRLTVT.

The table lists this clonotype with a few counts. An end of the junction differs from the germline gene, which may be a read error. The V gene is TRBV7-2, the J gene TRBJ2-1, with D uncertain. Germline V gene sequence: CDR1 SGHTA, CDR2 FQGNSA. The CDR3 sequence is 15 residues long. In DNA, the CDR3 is TGTGCCGGCAGCATCTCTCTCCCGACCTACAATGAGCAGTTCTTC. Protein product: CAGSISLPTYNEQFF.

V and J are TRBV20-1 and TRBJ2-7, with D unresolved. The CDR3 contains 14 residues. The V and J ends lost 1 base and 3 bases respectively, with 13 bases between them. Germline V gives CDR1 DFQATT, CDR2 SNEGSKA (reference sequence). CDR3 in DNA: TGCAGTGCTAGAGGGGTGGAAATAGACTACGAGCAGTACTTC. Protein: CSARGVEIDYEQYF.

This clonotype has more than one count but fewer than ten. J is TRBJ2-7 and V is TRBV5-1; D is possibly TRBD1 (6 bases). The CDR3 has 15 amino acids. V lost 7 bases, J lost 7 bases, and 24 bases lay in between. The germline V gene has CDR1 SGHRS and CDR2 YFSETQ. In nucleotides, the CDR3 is TGCGCCAGCGCGAGGCTGGGGGCTATATCGGATGAGCAGTACTTC. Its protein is CASARLGAISDEQYF.

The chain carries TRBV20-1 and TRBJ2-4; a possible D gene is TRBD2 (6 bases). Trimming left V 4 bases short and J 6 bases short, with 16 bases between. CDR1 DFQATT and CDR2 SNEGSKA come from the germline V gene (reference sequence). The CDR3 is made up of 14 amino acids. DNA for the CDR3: TGCAGTGCTATCTGGCCCGGGACTTCAAACATTCAGTACTTC. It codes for CSAIWPGTSNIQYF.

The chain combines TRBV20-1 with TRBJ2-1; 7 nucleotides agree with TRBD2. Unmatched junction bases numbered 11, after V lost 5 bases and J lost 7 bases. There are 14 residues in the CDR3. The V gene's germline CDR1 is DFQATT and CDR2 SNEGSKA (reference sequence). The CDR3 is CSARGGGRGNEQFF. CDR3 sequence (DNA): TGCAGTGCTCGAGGAGGAGGGAGGGGTAATGAGCAGTTCTTC.

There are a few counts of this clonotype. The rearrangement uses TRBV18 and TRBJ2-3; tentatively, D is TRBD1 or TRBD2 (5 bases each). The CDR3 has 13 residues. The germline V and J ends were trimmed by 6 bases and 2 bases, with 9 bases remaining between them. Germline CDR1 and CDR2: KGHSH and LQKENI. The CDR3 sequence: CASSMGVTDTQYF. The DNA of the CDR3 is TGTGCCAGCTCGATGGGGGTCACAGATACGCAGTATTTT.

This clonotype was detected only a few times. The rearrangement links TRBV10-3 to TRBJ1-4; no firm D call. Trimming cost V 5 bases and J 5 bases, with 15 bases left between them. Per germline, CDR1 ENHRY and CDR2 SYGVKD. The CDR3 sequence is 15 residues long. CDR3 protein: CAISSTSAGNEKLFF. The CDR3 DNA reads TGTGCCATCAGTTCAACCAGTGCGGGGAATGAAAAACTGTTTTTT.

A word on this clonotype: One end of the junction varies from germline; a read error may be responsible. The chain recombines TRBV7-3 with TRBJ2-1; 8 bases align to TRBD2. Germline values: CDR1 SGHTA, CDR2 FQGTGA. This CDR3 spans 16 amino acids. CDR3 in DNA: TGTTCCAGCAGCCTCGCGGGGACGGGGGGGAAAAGTGAGCAGTTCTTC. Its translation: CSSSLAGTGGKSEQFF.

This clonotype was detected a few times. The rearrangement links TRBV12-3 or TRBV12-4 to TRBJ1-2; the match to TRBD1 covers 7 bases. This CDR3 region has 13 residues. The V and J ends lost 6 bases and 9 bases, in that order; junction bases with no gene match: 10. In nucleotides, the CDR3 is TGTGCCAGCAGAGGGGACAGAACATTTCGCTACACCTTC. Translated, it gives CASRGDRTFRYTF.

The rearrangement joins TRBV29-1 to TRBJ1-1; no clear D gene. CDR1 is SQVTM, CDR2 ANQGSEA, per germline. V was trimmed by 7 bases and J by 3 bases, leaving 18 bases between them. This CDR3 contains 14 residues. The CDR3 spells CSAFSRPGYTEAFF. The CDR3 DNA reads TGCAGCGCTTTCAGCCGTCCGGGGTACACTGAAGCTTTCTTT. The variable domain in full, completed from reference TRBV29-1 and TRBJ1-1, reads SAVISQKPSRDICQRGTSLTIQCQVDSQVTMMFWYRQQPGQSLTLIATANQGSEATYESGFVIDKFPISRPNLTFSTLTVSNMSPEDSSIYLCSAFSRPGYTEAFFGQGTRLTVV.

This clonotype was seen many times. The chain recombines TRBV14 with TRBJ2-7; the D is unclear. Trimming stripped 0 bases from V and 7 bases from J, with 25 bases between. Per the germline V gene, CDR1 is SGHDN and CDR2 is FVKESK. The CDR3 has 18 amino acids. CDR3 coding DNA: TGTGCCAGCAGCCAAGAAGTCCATTTTATTGACTGCACGGATGAGCAGTACTTC. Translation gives CASSQEVHFIDCTDEQYF.

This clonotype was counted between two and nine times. The chain's CDR3 is CASRPDRGSNQPQHF. As DNA, the CDR3 is TGTGCCAGCAGGCCAGACAGGGGCAGCAATCAGCCCCAGCATTTT. The chain combines TRBV6-6 with TRBJ1-5, with TRBD1 identical over 8 bases. V lost 6 bases, J lost 1 base, and 5 bases stayed unmatched. CDR3 length equals 15 residues. Per germline, CDR1 MNHNY and CDR2 SVGAGI (reference sequence).

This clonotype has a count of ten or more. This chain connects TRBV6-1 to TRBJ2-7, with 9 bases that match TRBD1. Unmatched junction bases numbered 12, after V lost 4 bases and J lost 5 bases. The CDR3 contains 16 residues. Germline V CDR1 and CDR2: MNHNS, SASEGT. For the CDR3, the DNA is TGTGCCAGCAGTGTAACAGCCGGGACAGGGTACCACGAGCAGTACTTC. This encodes CASSVTAGTGYHEQYF.

The CDR3 reads CASSESGRYSGYTF. CDR3 DNA: TGTGCCAGCAGTGAATCCGGCAGATATTCTGGCTACACCTTC. The chain links TRBV6-1 to TRBJ1-2; D is ambiguous. The V gene's germline CDR1 is MNHNS and CDR2 SASEGT. V was pared by 2 bases and J by 7 bases, with 14 bases between. The CDR3 is 14 residues long.

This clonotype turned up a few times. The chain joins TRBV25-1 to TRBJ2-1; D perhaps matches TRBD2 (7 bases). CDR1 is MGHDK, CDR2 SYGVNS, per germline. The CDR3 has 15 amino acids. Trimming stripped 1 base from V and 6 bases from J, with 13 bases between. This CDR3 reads CASSEWNAGANEQFF. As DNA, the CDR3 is TGTGCCAGCAGTGAATGGAATGCGGGGGCCAATGAGCAGTTCTTC.

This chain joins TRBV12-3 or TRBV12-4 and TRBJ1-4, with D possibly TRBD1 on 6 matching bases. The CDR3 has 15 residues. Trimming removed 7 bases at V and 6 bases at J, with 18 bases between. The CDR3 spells CASTQTGGPDEKLFF. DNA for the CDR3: TGTGCCAGCACTCAGACTGGGGGGCCGGATGAAAAACTGTTTTTT.

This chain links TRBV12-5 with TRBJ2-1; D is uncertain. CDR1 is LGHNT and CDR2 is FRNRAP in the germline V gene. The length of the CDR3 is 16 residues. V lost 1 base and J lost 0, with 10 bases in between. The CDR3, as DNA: TGTGCTAGTGGTTTGGCCGTATTACCCTCCTACAATGAGCAGTTCTTC. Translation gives CASGLAVLPSYNEQFF.

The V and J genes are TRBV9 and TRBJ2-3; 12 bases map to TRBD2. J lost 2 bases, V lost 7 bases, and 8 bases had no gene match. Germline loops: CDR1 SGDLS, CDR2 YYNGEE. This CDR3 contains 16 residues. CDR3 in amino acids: CASQPPSGRATDTQYF. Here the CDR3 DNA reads TGTGCCAGCCAACCTCCTAGCGGGAGGGCCACAGATACGCAGTATTTT.

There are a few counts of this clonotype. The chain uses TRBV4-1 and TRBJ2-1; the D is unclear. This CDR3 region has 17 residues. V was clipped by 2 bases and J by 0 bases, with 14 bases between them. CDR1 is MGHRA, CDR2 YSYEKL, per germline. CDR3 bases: TGCGCCAGCAGCCAACCATTGAAGGGCAGCTCCTACAATGAGCAGTTCTTC. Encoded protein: CASSQPLKGSSYNEQFF.

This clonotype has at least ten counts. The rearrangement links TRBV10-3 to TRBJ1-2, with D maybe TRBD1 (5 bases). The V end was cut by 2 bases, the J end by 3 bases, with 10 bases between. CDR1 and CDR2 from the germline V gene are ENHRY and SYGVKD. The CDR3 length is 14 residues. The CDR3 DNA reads TGTGCCATCAGTGAGGGCAGGGCGGACTATGGCTACACCTTC. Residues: CAISEGRADYGYTF.